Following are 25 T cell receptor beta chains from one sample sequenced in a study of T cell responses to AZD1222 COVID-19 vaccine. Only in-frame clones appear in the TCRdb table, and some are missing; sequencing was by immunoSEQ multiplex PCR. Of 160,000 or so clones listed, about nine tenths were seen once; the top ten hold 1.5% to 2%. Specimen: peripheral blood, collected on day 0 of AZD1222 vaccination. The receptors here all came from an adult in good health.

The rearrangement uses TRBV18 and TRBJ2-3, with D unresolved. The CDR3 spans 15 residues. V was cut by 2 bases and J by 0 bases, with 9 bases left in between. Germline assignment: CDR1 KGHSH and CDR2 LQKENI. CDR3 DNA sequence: TGTGCCAGCTCACCAGCGATACTTAGCACAGATACGCAGTATTTT. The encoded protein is CASSPAILSTDTQYF.

The CDR3 region is CASTSGRAPGELFF. DNA for the CDR3: TGTGCCAGTACCAGCGGGAGGGCCCCCGGGGAGCTGTTTTTT. V gene TRBV19 combines with J gene TRBJ2-2, with 10 bases that match TRBD2. The CDR3 has 14 amino acids. Germline V gives CDR1 LNHDA, CDR2 SQIVND (reference sequence). Trimming took 7 bases from V and 6 from J; bases not matched to a gene: 5.

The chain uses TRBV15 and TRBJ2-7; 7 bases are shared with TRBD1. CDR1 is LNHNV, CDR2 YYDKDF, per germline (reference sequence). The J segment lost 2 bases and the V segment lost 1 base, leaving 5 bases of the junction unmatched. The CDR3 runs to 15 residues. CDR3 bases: TGTGCCACCAGCAGAGGCCGGGACAGTCCCTACGAGCAGTACTTC. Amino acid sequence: CATSRGRDSPYEQYF.

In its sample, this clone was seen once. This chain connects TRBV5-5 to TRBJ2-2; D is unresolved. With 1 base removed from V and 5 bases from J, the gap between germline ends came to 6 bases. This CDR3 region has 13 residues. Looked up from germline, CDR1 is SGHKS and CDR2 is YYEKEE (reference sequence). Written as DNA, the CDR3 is TGTGCCAGCAGCTTGTGGAGAACCGGGGAGCTGTTTTTT. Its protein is CASSLWRTGELFF. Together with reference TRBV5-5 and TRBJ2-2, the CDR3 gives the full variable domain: DAGVTQSPTHLIKTRGQQVTLRCSPISGHKSVSWYQQVLGQGPQFIFQYYEKEERGRGNFPDRFSARQFPNYSSELNVNALLLGDSALYLCASSLWRTGELFFGEGSRLTVL.

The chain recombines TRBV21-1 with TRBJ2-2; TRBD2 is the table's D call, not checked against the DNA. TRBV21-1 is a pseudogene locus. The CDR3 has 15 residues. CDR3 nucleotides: TGTGCCAGCGGGCTAGCGGTCCCGAACACCGGGGAGCTGTTTTTT. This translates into CASGLAVPNTGELFF.

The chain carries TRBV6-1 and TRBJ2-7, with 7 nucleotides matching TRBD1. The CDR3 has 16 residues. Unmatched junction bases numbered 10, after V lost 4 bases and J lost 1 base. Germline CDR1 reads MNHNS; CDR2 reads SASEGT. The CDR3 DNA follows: TGTGCCAGCAGTGGCCTCCGGGACAGCGCTTCCTACGAGCAGTACTTC. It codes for CASSGLRDSASYEQYF.

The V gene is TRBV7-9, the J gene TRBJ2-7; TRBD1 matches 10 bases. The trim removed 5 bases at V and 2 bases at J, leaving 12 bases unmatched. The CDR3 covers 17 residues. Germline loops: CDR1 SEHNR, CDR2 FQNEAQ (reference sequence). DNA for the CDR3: TGTGCCAGCAGCCCGCAACCGGGACAGGGGTCGCCCTACGAGCAGTACTTC. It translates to CASSPQPGQGSPYEQYF.

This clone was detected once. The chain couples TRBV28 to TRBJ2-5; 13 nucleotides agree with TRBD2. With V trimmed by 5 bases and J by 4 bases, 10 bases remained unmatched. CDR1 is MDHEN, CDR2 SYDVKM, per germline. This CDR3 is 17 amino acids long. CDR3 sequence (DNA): TGTGCCAGCAGTCCTCCTGGACTAGCGGGAGCGGGAGAGACCCAGTACTTC. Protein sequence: CASSPPGLAGAGETQYF.

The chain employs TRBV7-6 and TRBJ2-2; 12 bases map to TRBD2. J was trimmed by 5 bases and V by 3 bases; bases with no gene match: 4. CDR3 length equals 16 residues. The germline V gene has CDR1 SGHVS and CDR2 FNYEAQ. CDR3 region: CASSFGLAGTTGELFF. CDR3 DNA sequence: TGTGCCAGCAGCTTCGGACTAGCGGGAACAACCGGGGAGCTGTTTTTT.

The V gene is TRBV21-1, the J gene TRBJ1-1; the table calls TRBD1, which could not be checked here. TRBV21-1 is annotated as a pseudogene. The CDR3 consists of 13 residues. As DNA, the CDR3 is TGTGCCTTATGGACAGACACAAACACTGAAGCTTTCTTT. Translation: CALWTDTNTEAFF.

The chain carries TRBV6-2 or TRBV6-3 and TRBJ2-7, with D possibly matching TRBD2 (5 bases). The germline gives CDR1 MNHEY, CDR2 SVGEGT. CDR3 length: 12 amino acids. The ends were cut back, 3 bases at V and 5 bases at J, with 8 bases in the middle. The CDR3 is CASSYTRDEQYF. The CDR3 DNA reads TGTGCCAGCAGTTATACTAGGGACGAGCAGTACTTC.

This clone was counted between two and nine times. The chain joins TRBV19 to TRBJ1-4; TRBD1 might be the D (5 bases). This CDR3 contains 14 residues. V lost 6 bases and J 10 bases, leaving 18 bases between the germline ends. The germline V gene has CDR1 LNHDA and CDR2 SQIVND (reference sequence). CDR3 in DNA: TGTGCCAGTAGCCCCCGGACATTGGCGGGAAAACTGTTTTTT. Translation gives CASSPRTLAGKLFF.

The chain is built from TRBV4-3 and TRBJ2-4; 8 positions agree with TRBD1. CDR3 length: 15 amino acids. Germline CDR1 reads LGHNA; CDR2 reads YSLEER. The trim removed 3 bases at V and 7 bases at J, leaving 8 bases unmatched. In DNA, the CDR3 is TGCGCCAGCAGCCATCTCGGACAGGGTTCTAACATTCAGTACTTC. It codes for CASSHLGQGSNIQYF.

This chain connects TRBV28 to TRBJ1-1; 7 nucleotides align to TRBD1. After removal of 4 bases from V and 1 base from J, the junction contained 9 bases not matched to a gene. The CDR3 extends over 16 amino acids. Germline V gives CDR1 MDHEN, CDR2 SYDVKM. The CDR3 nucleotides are TGTGCCAGCAGTTCGCTCCGGGACAGTTGGAACACTGAAGCTTTCTTT. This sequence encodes CASSSLRDSWNTEAFF.

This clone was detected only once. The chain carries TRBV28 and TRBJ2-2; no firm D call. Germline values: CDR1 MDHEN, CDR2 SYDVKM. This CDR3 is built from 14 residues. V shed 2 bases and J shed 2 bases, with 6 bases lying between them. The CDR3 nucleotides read TGTGCCAGCAGTTTACAGATCAACACCGGGGAGCTGTTTTTT. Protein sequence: CASSLQINTGELFF.

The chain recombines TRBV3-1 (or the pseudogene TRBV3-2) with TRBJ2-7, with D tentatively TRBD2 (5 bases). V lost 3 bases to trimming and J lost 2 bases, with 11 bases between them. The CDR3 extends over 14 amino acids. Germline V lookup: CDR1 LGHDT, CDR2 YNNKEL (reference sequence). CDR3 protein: CASSHSPGTYEQYF. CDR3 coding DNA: TGTGCCAGCAGCCATTCCCCCGGGACCTACGAGCAGTACTTC.

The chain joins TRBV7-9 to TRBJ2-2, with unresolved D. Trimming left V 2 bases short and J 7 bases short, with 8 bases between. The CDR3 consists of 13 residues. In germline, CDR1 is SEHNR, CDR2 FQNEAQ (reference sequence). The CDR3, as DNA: TGTGCCAGCAGCTTATCTACCGTCGGGGAGCTGTTTTTT. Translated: CASSLSTVGELFF.

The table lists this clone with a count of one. CDR3 coding DNA: TGTGCCAGCAGTGCCCCTCAACCCGGGACAGGGCGCACTGAAGCTTTCTTT. Its protein is CASSAPQPGTGRTEAFF. The chain is built from TRBV25-1 and TRBJ1-1, with 9 bases lining up with TRBD1. The CDR3 has 17 amino acids. CDR1 is MGHDK, CDR2 SYGVNS, per germline. The junction had 13 bases not matched to a gene; V was cut back by 4 bases and J by 4 bases.

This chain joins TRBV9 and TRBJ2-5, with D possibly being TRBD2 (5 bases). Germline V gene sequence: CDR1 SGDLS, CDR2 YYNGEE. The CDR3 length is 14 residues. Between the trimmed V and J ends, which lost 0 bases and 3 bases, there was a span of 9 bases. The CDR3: CASSVGSGKETQYF. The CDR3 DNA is TGTGCCAGCAGCGTAGGGAGCGGCAAAGAGACCCAGTACTTC.

CDR3 region: CASSYGLAYNEQFF. In DNA form, the CDR3 reads TGTGCCAGCAGTTACGGACTAGCGTACAATGAGCAGTTCTTC. The rearrangement links TRBV6-5 to TRBJ2-1, with 9 bases lining up with TRBD2. The CDR3 is made up of 14 amino acids. The germline CDR1 and CDR2 sequences are MNHEY and SVGAGI. With 2 bases clipped from V and 4 bases from J, the junction kept 0 bases outside the gene matches.

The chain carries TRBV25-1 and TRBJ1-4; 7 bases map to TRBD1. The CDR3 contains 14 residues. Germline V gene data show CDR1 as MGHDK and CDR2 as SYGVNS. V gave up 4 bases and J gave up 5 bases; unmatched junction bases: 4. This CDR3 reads CASSVGTANEKLFF. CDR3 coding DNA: TGTGCCAGCAGTGTGGGGACAGCGAATGAAAAACTGTTTTTT.

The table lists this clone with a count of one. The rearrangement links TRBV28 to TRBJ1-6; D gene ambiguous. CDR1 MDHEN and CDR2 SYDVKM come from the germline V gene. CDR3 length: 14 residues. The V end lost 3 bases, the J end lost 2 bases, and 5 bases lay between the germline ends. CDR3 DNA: TGTGCCAGCAGTTTCCCTACCTATAATTCACCCCTCCACTTT. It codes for CASSFPTYNSPLHF. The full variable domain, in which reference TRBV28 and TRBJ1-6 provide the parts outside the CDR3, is DVKVTQSSRYLVKRTGEKVFLECVQDMDHENMFWYRQDPGLGLRLIYFSYDVKMKEKGDIPEGYSVSREKKERFSLILESASTNQTSMYLCASSFPTYNSPLHFGNGTRLTVT.

In nucleotides, the CDR3 is TGCAGCGTTATGGGTTCCCATCACTCTGGGGCCAACGTCCTGACTTTC. Protein product: CSVMGSHHSGANVLTF. The chain carries TRBV29-1 and TRBJ2-6; D ambiguous. CDR1 and CDR2 (germline): SQVTM, ANQGSEA. The CDR3 spans 16 residues. The ends were cut back, 5 bases at V and 0 bases at J, with 14 bases in the middle.

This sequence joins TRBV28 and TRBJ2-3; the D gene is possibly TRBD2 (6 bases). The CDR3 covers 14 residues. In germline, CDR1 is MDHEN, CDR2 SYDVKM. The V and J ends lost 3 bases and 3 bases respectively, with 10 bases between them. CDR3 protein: CASSFETSTDTQYF. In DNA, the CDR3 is TGTGCCAGCAGTTTTGAGACTAGTACAGATACGCAGTATTTT.

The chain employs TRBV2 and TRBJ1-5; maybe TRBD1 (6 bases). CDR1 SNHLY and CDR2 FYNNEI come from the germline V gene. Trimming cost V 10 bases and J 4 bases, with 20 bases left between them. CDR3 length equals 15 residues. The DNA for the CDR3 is TGTGCCACCAGAAACAGGACAGCTTTTAATCAGCCCCAGCATTTT. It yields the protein CATRNRTAFNQPQHF.